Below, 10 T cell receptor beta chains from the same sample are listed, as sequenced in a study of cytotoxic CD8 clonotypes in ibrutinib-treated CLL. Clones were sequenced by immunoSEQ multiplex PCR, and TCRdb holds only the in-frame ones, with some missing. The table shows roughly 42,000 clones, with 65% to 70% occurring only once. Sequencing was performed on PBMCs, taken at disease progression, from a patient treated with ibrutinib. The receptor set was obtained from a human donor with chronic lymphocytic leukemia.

The CDR3 here is CASSNERGSTDTQYF. The CDR3 coding sequence is TGTGCCAGCAGTAACGAGCGGGGGAGCACAGATACGCAGTATTTT. The gene calls are TRBV27 and TRBJ2-3, with 8 bases identical to TRBD2. CDR3 size: 15 residues. The ends lost 5 bases at V and 0 bases at J; junction bases unmatched: 4. Germline CDR1 and CDR2: MNHEY and SMNVEV (reference sequence).

CDR3 amino acids: CASGPWGGSNEKLFF. The CDR3 coding sequence is TGTGCCAGCGGGCCCTGGGGAGGGTCTAATGAAAAACTGTTTTTT. This chain links TRBV7-9 with TRBJ1-4; D is unresolved. The CDR3 sequence is 15 residues long. Trimming pared 8 bases from V and 3 bases from J, leaving 16 bases between. Germline CDR1 SEHNR, CDR2 FQNEAQ (reference sequence).

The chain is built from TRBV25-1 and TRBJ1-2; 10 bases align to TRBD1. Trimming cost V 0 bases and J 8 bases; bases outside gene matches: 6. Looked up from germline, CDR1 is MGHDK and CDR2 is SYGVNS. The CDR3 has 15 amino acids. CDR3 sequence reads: CASSEYGGQGQGYTF. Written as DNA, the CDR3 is TGTGCCAGCAGTGAATACGGGGGACAGGGGCAAGGCTACACCTTC.

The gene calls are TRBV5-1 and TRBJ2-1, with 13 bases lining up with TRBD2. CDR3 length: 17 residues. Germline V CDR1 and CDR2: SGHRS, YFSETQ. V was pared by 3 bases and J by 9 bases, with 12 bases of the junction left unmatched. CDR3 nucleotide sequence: TGCGCCAGCAGCTCTATTCGGACTAGCGGGAGCATTGGTGAGCAGTTCTTC. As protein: CASSSIRTSGSIGEQFF.

CDR3 protein: CASSYAGGSYEQYF. CDR3 DNA: TGTGCCAGCAGTTACGCAGGGGGTTCCTACGAGCAGTACTTC. V gene TRBV6-5 combines with J gene TRBJ2-7; 7 nucleotides agree with TRBD1. Germline CDR1 and CDR2: MNHEY and SVGAGI. With V trimmed by 2 bases and J by 1 base, 2 bases remained unmatched. The CDR3 totals 14 residues.

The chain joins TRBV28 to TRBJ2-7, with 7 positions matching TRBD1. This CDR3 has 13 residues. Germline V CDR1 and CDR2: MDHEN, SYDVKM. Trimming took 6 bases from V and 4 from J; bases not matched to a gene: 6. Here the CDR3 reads CASRQGVEYEQYF. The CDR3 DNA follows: TGTGCCAGCAGGCAGGGGGTTGAGTACGAGCAGTACTTC.

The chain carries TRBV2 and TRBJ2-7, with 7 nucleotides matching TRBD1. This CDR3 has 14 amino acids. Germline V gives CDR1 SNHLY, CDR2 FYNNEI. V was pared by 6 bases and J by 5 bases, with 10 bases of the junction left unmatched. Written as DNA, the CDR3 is TGTGCCAGCAGAAACAGGGGTAATCTCCACGAGCAGTACTTC. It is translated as CASRNRGNLHEQYF.

The CDR3 sequence is CASSGLAGGQETQYF. CDR3 DNA sequence: TGTGCCAGCAGTGGACTAGCGGGAGGGCAAGAGACCCAGTACTTC. The V gene is TRBV2, the J gene TRBJ2-5, with TRBD2 identical over 14 bases. Germline trimming cut 4 bases from V and 2 bases from J; bases unmatched to any gene: 0. CDR1 SNHLY and CDR2 FYNNEI come from the germline V gene. This CDR3 has 15 amino acids.

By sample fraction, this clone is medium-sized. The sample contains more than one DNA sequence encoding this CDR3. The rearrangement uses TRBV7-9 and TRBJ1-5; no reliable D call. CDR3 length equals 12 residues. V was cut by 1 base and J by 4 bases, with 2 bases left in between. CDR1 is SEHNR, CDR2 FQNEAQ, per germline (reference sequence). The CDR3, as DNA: TGTGCCAGCAGCTTAGAGAATCAGCCCCAGCATTTT. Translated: CASSLENQPQHF.

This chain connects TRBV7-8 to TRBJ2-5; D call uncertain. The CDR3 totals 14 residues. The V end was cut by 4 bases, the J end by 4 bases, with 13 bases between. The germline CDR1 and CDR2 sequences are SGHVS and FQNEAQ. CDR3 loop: CASSSQASGETQYF. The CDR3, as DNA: TGTGCCAGCAGCTCTCAAGCGAGTGGAGAGACCCAGTACTTC.